Shown below are 7 T cell receptor beta chains from a single sample sequenced in a study of T cells after yellow fever vaccination. MiXCR, applied by TCRdb to the 5' RACE reads, yields one record per CDR3 protein. The sample lists about 340,000 distinct CDR3 sequences; approximately 9% were seen once. The specimen comprised PBMCs, sampled on the day of the first yellow fever vaccination. The receptors derive from a man aged 18 to 30 who received the YFV17D yellow fever vaccine.

The chain employs TRBV5-4 and TRBJ2-1; a possible D gene is TRBD1 (6 bases). This CDR3 has 13 residues. Germline V gene data show CDR1 as SGHNT and CDR2 as YYREEE (reference sequence). Trimming removed 4 bases from V and 9 bases from J, with 14 bases in between. CDR3: CASSPNREGEQFF. The CDR3 nucleotides are TGTGCCAGCAGCCCCAACAGGGAAGGTGAGCAGTTCTTC.

This clonotype was observed a handful of times. This sequence joins TRBV1 and TRBJ2-3; the table's D gene call, TRBD1, was not cross checked with the DNA. TRBV1 is tagged as a pseudogene. This CDR3 has 18 residues. The CDR3 bases are TGCACCAGCAGCCAAGCGCCGGAGTCAGCGGGGCACACAGATACGCAGTATTTT. It translates to CTSSQAPESAGHTDTQYF.

The CDR3 DNA sequence: TGTGCCACCAGTGACCCCCCCGGGGAAGGTGGGCCTGGAAACACCATATATTTT. It is translated as CATSDPPGEGGPGNTIYF. The genes are TRBV24-1 and TRBJ1-3; D is undetermined. Trimming took 4 bases from V and 2 from J, leaving 20 bases between them. CDR3 size: 18 residues. Germline lookup yields CDR1 KGHDR and CDR2 SFDVKD.

This clonotype was found a few times. CDR3 sequence reads: CASSYGSNTGELFF. CDR3 DNA sequence: TGCGCCAGCAGCTACGGGTCAAATACCGGGGAGCTGTTTTTT. The chain recombines TRBV10-2 with TRBJ2-2; D call uncertain. The CDR3 sequence is 14 residues long. Trimming removed 6 bases from V and 5 bases from J, with 13 bases in between. The germline gives CDR1 WSHSY, CDR2 SAAADI.

This clonotype occurred a few times. This chain connects TRBV7-9 to TRBJ2-7; D tentatively reads TRBD1 or TRBD2 (5 bases each). Germline V gives CDR1 SEHNR, CDR2 FQNEAQ (reference sequence). V shed 5 bases and J shed 4 bases, with 15 bases lying between them. This CDR3 has 14 residues. The CDR3 DNA sequence: TGTGCCAGCAGCCCATCGGGGCACGTTTACGAGCAGTACGTC. It specifies CASSPSGHVYEQYV.

This chain joins TRBV6-6 and TRBJ1-1; D is unresolved. V gave up 9 bases and J gave up 0 bases, with 11 bases separating them. Germline V CDR1 and CDR2: MNHNY, SVGAGI (reference sequence). The CDR3 extends over 13 amino acids. CDR3 nucleotides: TGTGCCAGTCGGAGTCCTGTGAACACTGAAGCTTTCTTT. This codes for CASRSPVNTEAFF.

In this sample, this clonotype turned up many times. The V and J genes are TRBV12-3 or TRBV12-4 and TRBJ1-6, with D tentatively TRBD1 (6 bases). CDR3 length: 12 residues. V lost 5 bases to trimming and J lost 13 bases, with 12 bases between them. The CDR3: CASSPGGGPLHF. The CDR3 bases are TGTGCCAGCAGTCCCGGGGGGGGCCCCCTCCACTTT.